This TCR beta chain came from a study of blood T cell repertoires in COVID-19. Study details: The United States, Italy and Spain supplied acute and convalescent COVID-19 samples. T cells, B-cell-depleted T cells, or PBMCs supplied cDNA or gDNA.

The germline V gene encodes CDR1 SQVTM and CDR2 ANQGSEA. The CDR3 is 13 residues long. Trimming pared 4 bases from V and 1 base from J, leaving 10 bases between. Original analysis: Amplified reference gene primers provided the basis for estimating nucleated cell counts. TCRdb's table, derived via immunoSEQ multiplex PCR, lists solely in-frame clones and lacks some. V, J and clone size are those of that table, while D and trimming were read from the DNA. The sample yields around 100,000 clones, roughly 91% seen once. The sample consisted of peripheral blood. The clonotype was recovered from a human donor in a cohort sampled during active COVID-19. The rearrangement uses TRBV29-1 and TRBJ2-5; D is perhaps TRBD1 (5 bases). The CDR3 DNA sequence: TGCAGCGTTGGAGGACAAAGCCAAGAGACCCAGTACTTC. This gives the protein CSVGGQSQETQYF.